The next 27 T cell receptor beta chains were all read from a single sample in a study of Graves' ophthalmopathy and Graves' hyperthyroidism. Amplification of the TCR beta CDR3 regions used RNA transcripts (as template). Scientists carried out first-round RT-PCR using HTBI primers and then a second-round multiplex PCR. TCRdb processed the multiplex PCR reads anew with MiXCR; each CDR3 protein has one entry. The sample lists about 600,000 distinct CDR3 sequences, roughly 39% occurring once. Input material: peripheral blood or thyroid tissue (not recorded which). The receptors shown here come from an adult man with Graves' hyperthyroidism.

V gene TRBV29-1 combines with J gene TRBJ2-7, with 15 nucleotides matching TRBD2. The better agreement between TRBJ2-1 and the DNA end casts doubt on the J call. The CDR3 runs to 16 residues. Germline V gene data show CDR1 as SQVTM and CDR2 as ANQGSEA. The CDR3 DNA sequence: TGCAGCGTTGAAGGGGGACTAGCGGGGGGAGGAAATGAGCAGTTCTTC. Protein: CSVEGGLAGGGNEQFF.

This clonotype was detected ten times or more. The chain combines TRBV29-1 with TRBJ2-2; no clear D. Trimming shortened V by 4 bases and J by 0 bases, and 6 bases separated the two germline ends. CDR1 and CDR2 (germline): SQVTM, ANQGSEA. The CDR3 totals 13 residues. CDR3 nucleotides: TGCAGCGTTGTGGCCCCGAACACCGGGGAGCTGTTTTTT. As protein: CSVVAPNTGELFF.

The rearrangement joins TRBV6-6 to TRBJ1-2; 9 nucleotides agree with TRBD1. Germline CDR1 reads MNHNY; CDR2 reads SVGAGI (reference sequence). With 2 bases clipped from V and 5 bases from J, the junction kept 6 bases outside the gene matches. The CDR3 has 15 residues. CDR3 nucleotide sequence: TGTGCCAGCAGTTACGACAGGGGGAGTTCTTATGGCTACACCTTC. Its translation is CASSYDRGSSYGYTF.

This clonotype was found many times. The chain combines TRBV7-9 with TRBJ1-6; D is unclear. The V end was cut by 2 bases, the J end by 8 bases, with 13 bases between. Germline V gene lookup returns CDR1 SEHNR and CDR2 FQNEAQ (reference sequence). The CDR3 length is 15 residues. The CDR3 spells CASSLRGVGDSPLHF. The CDR3 region has the DNA TGTGCCAGCAGCTTACGTGGCGTTGGAGATTCACCCCTCCACTTT.

CDR3 DNA: TGTGCTAGAGCCCTCAGGGGGCGCGGGGAGACCCAGTACTTC. Encoded protein: CARALRGRGETQYF. The V call is TRBV7-7, the J call TRBJ2-5; 8 bases match TRBD1. The germline CDR1 and CDR2 sequences are SSHAT and FNYEAQ (reference sequence). CDR3 size: 14 residues.

This clonotype was detected many times. The chain has TRBV7-2 and TRBJ2-2; 8 bases match TRBD2. Germline CDR1 is SGHTA and CDR2 is FQGNSA. V lost 0 bases and J lost 0; bases outside the gene matches: 6. CDR3 size: 18 residues. The CDR3 coding sequence is TGTGCCAGCAGCTTAGCCCCTAGCGGGTGGGCGAACACCGGGGAGCTGTTTTTT. This gives the protein CASSLAPSGWANTGELFF.

There are many counts of this clonotype. The chain combines TRBV6-5 with TRBJ1-4; 9 bases match TRBD1. This CDR3 spans 14 amino acids. V was pared by 6 bases and J by 8 bases, with 7 bases of the junction left unmatched. From germline, CDR1 is MNHEY and CDR2 SVGAGI. CDR3 bases: TGTGCCAGCAGCGAAGGGACAGGGTTCGAAAAACTGTTTTTT. This codes for CASSEGTGFEKLFF.

The table lists this clonotype with many counts. The J gene is TRBJ2-6, the V gene TRBV24-1; 8 bases are shared with TRBD1. With V trimmed by 4 bases and J by 5 bases, 3 bases remained unmatched. CDR1 is KGHDR and CDR2 is SFDVKD in the germline V gene. This CDR3 spans 15 amino acids. The DNA for the CDR3 is TGTGCCACCAGTGAGCAGGGGGCGAGGGCCAACGTCCTGACTTTC. Translation gives CATSEQGARANVLTF.

Concerning this clonotype itself: At one of its ends the junction is not consistent with the germline gene, which may arise from a read error. V is TRBV9 and J is TRBJ1-6, with 8 bases fitting TRBD1. CDR3 length: 14 amino acids. Germline V gene sequence: CDR1 SGDLS, CDR2 YYNGEE. The CDR3 DNA reads as TGTGCCCGCAGCCCAGGGGGCGGTAATTCACCCCTCCACTTT. This sequence encodes CARSPGGGNSPLHF.

This clonotype has a count of ten or more. The chain couples TRBV7-2 to TRBJ2-7, with a tentative D call TRBD2 (6 bases). In germline, CDR1 is SGHTA, CDR2 FQGNSA. Trimming cost V 0 bases and J 6 bases, with 18 bases left between them. This CDR3 region has 16 residues. This CDR3 reads CASSLASGPRRGEQYF. The CDR3 DNA reads as TGTGCCAGCAGCTTAGCGAGCGGGCCAAGGAGGGGCGAGCAGTACTTC. Complete variable domain (other parts from reference TRBV7-2 and TRBJ2-7): GAGVSQSPSNKVTEKGKDVELRCDPISGHTALYWYRQSLGQGLEFLIYFQGNSAPDKSGLPSDRFSAERTGGSVSTLTIQRTQQEDSAVYLCASSLASGPRRGEQYFGPGTRLTVT.

This clonotype appeared many times. The chain joins TRBV28 to TRBJ2-7, with D maybe TRBD1 (6 bases). The CDR3 is 15 residues long. Germline values: CDR1 MDHEN, CDR2 SYDVKM. The V and J ends lost 3 bases and 0 bases respectively, with 12 bases between them. This CDR3 reads CASSFPGHNSYEQYF. The CDR3 DNA sequence: TGTGCCAGCAGTTTTCCGGGACACAACTCCTACGAGCAGTACTTC.

This clonotype has at least ten counts. V usage is TRBV2 and J usage is TRBJ2-5, with D unresolved. The CDR3 is 15 residues long. The germline V gene has CDR1 SNHLY and CDR2 FYNNEI. Trimming shortened V by 5 bases and J by 0 bases, and 13 bases separated the two germline ends. CDR3 residues: CASSHPVANQETQYF. The CDR3 DNA follows: TGTGCCAGCAGTCACCCGGTGGCAAACCAAGAGACCCAGTACTTC.

The chain couples TRBV7-2 to TRBJ2-7; no firm D call. There are 14 residues in the CDR3. Trimming took 7 bases from V and 0 from J, leaving 13 bases between them. Germline lookup yields CDR1 SGHTA and CDR2 FQGNSA. CDR3 region: CASKEWVGSYEQYF. CDR3 sequence (DNA): TGTGCCAGCAAAGAATGGGTGGGCTCCTACGAGCAGTACTTC. Full variable domain (remainder filled in from reference TRBV7-2 and TRBJ2-7): GAGVSQSPSNKVTEKGKDVELRCDPISGHTALYWYRQSLGQGLEFLIYFQGNSAPDKSGLPSDRFSAERTGGSVSTLTIQRTQQEDSAVYLCASKEWVGSYEQYFGPGTRLTVT.

This clonotype was detected only a few times. The rearrangement uses TRBV12-5 and TRBJ2-2; D remains unclear. The CDR3 is 15 residues long. Trimming took off 6 bases at V and 0 bases at J, with 11 bases between the two ends. Germline V gene sequence: CDR1 LGHNT, CDR2 FRNRAP. CDR3 sequence (DNA): TGTGCTAGTGGGACACCTAACCCGAACACCGGGGAGCTGTTTTTT. Translating gives CASGTPNPNTGELFF. Full variable domain (rest looked up from reference TRBV12-5 and TRBJ2-2): DARVTQTPRHKVTEMGQEVTMRCQPILGHNTVFWYRQTMMQGLELLAYFRNRAPLDDSGMPKDRFSAEMPDATLATLKIQPSEPRDSAVYFCASGTPNPNTGELFFGEGSRLTVL.

The table lists this clonotype with a few counts. A much larger clone differs by one base, so this may be a read error. The CDR3 end shows no conserved phenylalanine or tryptophan, and so a read error is likely. V usage is TRBV9 and J usage is TRBJ2-5; D not resolved. Trimming left V 4 bases short and J 5 bases short, with 9 bases between. The CDR3 sequence is 12 residues long. Germline-derived CDR1 and CDR2 are SGDLS and YYNGEE. CDR3 amino acids: CASSQDLETQYL. CDR3 DNA sequence: TGTGCCAGCAGCCAAGATTTGGAGACCCAGTACCTC.

This clonotype was found a few times. The gene calls are TRBV6-1 and TRBJ2-5, with D tentatively TRBD1 (6 bases). The V gene lost 5 bases and the J gene lost 5 bases, with 21 bases spanning the gap. The germline gives CDR1 MNHNS, CDR2 SASEGT. CDR3 length: 16 amino acids. The CDR3 sequence: CASSSPQGTVVETQYF. The CDR3 nucleotides read TGTGCCAGCAGTAGCCCCCAGGGGACCGTTGTGGAGACCCAGTACTTC.

This clonotype was counted many times. V is TRBV29-1 and J is TRBJ2-7, with D perhaps matching TRBD1 or TRBD2 (5 bases each). From germline, CDR1 is SQVTM and CDR2 ANQGSEA. V lost 5 bases to trimming and J lost 6 bases, with 17 bases between them. The CDR3 loop spans 13 amino acids. DNA for the CDR3: TGCAGCGTTTCTCCGAGAGAGGGGACCGAGCAGTACTTC. Translation gives CSVSPREGTEQYF.

This clonotype was recorded at least ten times. The chain joins TRBV12-3 or TRBV12-4 to TRBJ1-1; D gene unclear. This CDR3 region has 14 residues. Trimming took off 4 bases at V and 2 bases at J, with 11 bases between the two ends. The CDR3 region has the DNA TGTGCCAGCAGTTCTAGCCTTTCTAACACTGAAGCTTTCTTT. The encoded protein is CASSSSLSNTEAFF.

This clonotype was recorded at least ten times. The V call is TRBV20-1, the J call TRBJ1-2; TRBD1 is a possible D gene (6 bases). This CDR3 is 15 amino acids long. The ends were cut back, 5 bases at V and 3 bases at J, with 19 bases in the middle. Germline values: CDR1 DFQATT, CDR2 SNEGSKA (reference sequence). CDR3 sequence: CSARKGEGGYYGYTF. The CDR3 DNA follows: TGCAGTGCTCGAAAGGGAGAGGGGGGGTACTATGGCTACACCTTC.

The V gene is TRBV6-5, the J gene TRBJ1-1, with 9 bases fitting TRBD1. CDR3 size: 19 residues. From germline, CDR1 is MNHEY and CDR2 SVGAGI. V lost 5 bases, J lost 0 bases, and 16 bases stayed unmatched. CDR3 in amino acids: CASSEAGARDRAMNTEAFF. DNA of the CDR3: TGTGCCAGCAGTGAAGCGGGGGCGCGGGACAGGGCTATGAACACTGAAGCTTTCTTT.

This sequence joins TRBV7-2 and TRBJ1-2; weak D call: TRBD1 (6 bases). V lost 4 bases and J lost 8, with 8 bases in between. Germline CDR1 is SGHTA and CDR2 is FQGNSA. CDR3 size: 11 residues. The chain's CDR3 is CASSSTGGYTF. CDR3 bases: TGTGCCAGCAGCTCAACAGGGGGCTACACCTTC. The variable domain in full, completed from reference TRBV7-2 and TRBJ1-2, reads GAGVSQSPSNKVTEKGKDVELRCDPISGHTALYWYRQSLGQGLEFLIYFQGNSAPDKSGLPSDRFSAERTGGSVSTLTIQRTQQEDSAVYLCASSSTGGYTFGSGTRLTVV.

Notes on this clonotype: The junction and the germline gene differ at one end; a read error may be behind it. The chain carries TRBV7-9 and TRBJ1-1; 7 positions agree with TRBD1. From germline, CDR1 is SEHNR and CDR2 FQNEAQ (reference sequence). The CDR3 totals 14 residues. The CDR3 spells CASSLGTVNTEALF. The CDR3 bases are TGTGCCAGCAGCCTCGGGACAGTGAACACTGAAGCTCTCTTT.

This clonotype was seen repeatedly, ten times or more. The CDR3 coding sequence is TGTGCCACCAGTGATTTTCTAAGGCCCTACGAGCAGTACTTC. Amino acids: CATSDFLRPYEQYF. The genes are TRBV24-1 and TRBJ2-7; D call uncertain. The CDR3 has 14 residues. Trimming pared 1 base from V and 2 bases from J, leaving 8 bases between. Germline lookup yields CDR1 KGHDR and CDR2 SFDVKD.

This chain joins TRBV10-3 and TRBJ1-2, with 7 positions matching TRBD1. Losses at the gene ends were 4 bases for V and 10 bases for J; bases not matched to a gene: 3. CDR3 size: 11 residues. Germline assignment: CDR1 ENHRY and CDR2 SYGVKD. This chain's CDR3 is CAISGDRVYTF. The CDR3 DNA reads TGTGCCATCAGTGGCGACAGGGTCTACACCTTC.

This clonotype has a handful of counts. In DNA, the CDR3 is TGTGCCAGTAGTATTCCCCGCGGGATGGGAACCTACAATGAGCAGTTCTTC. Its protein product is CASSIPRGMGTYNEQFF. The chain employs TRBV19 and TRBJ2-1, with D possibly TRBD2 on 6 matching bases. Germline-derived CDR1 and CDR2 are LNHDA and SQIVND (reference sequence). V lost 3 bases and J 2 bases, leaving 17 bases between the germline ends. The CDR3 sequence is 17 residues long. Complete variable domain (other parts from reference TRBV19 and TRBJ2-1): DGGITQSPKYLFRKEGQNVTLSCEQNLNHDAMYWYRQDPGQGLRLIYYSQIVNDFQKGDIAEGYSVSREKKESFPLTVTSAQKNPTAFYLCASSIPRGMGTYNEQFFGPGTRLTVL.

The chain is built from TRBV15 and TRBJ1-4; D may be TRBD1 (5 bases). V lost 3 bases to trimming and J lost 17 bases, with 19 bases between them. This CDR3 has 13 residues. Germline V gives CDR1 LNHNV, CDR2 YYDKDF (reference sequence). This chain's CDR3 is CATSRTAGKNCFF. In DNA, the CDR3 is TGTGCCACCAGCAGGACAGCGGGGAAGAACTGTTTTTTT.

In its sample, this clonotype was seen many times. The genes are TRBV7-6 and TRBJ2-3; 11 bases fit TRBD2. V shed 5 bases, J shed 3 bases, and the junction held 4 bases outside the gene matches. The CDR3 contains 15 residues. Germline V lookup: CDR1 SGHVS, CDR2 FNYEAQ. CDR3 DNA sequence: TGTGCCAGCAGCCCTAGACTAGCGGGGACAGATACGCAGTATTTT. This gives the protein CASSPRLAGTDTQYF. The full variable domain, completed using reference TRBV7-6 and TRBJ2-3, is GAGVSQSPRYKVTKRGQDVALRCDPISGHVSLYWYRQALGQGPEFLTYFNYEAQQDKSGLPNDRFSAERPEGSISTLTIQRTEQRDSAMYRCASSPRLAGTDTQYFGPGTRLTVL.